This entry lists 20 T cell receptor beta chains sequenced from one sample in a study of blood T cell repertoires in COVID-19. Profiled with immunoSEQ multiplex PCR; TCRdb holds only in-frame clones, not every one. Of nearly 100,000 clones listed, 84% were seen once; the top ten hold 15% to 20%. The specimen was peripheral blood. The receptors originated from a woman aged 60-75 years with acute or convalescent COVID-19.

The chain uses TRBV4-3 and TRBJ2-1, with TRBD2 matching over 7 bases. Looked up from germline, CDR1 is LGHNA and CDR2 is YSLEER. J was trimmed by 7 bases and V by 3 bases; bases with no gene match: 12. CDR3 length: 16 residues. The CDR3: CASSQGELAVGNEQFF. CDR3 DNA: TGCGCCAGCAGCCAGGGAGAGCTAGCGGTTGGGAATGAGCAGTTCTTC.

The J gene is TRBJ2-1, the V gene TRBV15; 11 nucleotides align to TRBD1. This CDR3 has 14 amino acids. The germline V gene encodes CDR1 LNHNV and CDR2 YYDKDF (reference sequence). V dropped 3 bases and J dropped 6; count of bases not matched to a gene: 1. In DNA form, the CDR3 reads TGTGCCACCAGCAGGGACAGGGGGCCCAATGAGCAGTTCTTC. It translates to CATSRDRGPNEQFF.

A single count supports this clone. The chain carries TRBV7-2 and TRBJ1-6, with TRBD1 matching 9 bases. CDR1 is SGHTA and CDR2 is FQGNSA in the germline V gene. V lost 5 bases and J lost 5; bases outside the gene matches: 4. This CDR3 contains 15 residues. The CDR3 DNA reads TGTGCCAGCAGCCAAAGGGACAGGGATAATTCACCCCTCCACTTT. It is translated as CASSQRDRDNSPLHF. Complete variable domain (other parts from reference TRBV7-2 and TRBJ1-6): GAGVSQSPSNKVTEKGKDVELRCDPISGHTALYWYRQSLGQGLEFLIYFQGNSAPDKSGLPSDRFSAERTGGSVSTLTIQRTQQEDSAVYLCASSQRDRDNSPLHFGNGTRLTVT.

This clone has a handful of counts. The chain employs TRBV5-6 and TRBJ1-6; possible D gene TRBD1, 5 bases. CDR1 and CDR2 (germline): SGHDT, YYEEEE. This CDR3 contains 14 residues. V lost 4 bases, J lost 10 bases, and 15 bases lay in between. CDR3 sequence (DNA): TGTGCCAGCAGCGCGGGGGGGAACGAATCACCCCTCCACTTT. This gives the protein CASSAGGNESPLHF.

V gene TRBV19 combines with J gene TRBJ1-1; D possibly corresponds to TRBD1 (5 bases). V gave up 7 bases and J gave up 3 bases, with 12 bases separating them. Germline V gene data show CDR1 as LNHDA and CDR2 as SQIVND (reference sequence). The CDR3 runs 13 residues. CDR3 loop: CASTTTAYTEAFF. The CDR3 DNA is TGTGCCAGTACCACGACAGCTTACACTGAAGCTTTCTTT.

This clone was counted once. Different DNA sequences within this sample yield the same CDR3. The chain carries TRBV13 and TRBJ1-5, with 8 bases matching TRBD1. Germline V lookup: CDR1 PRHDT, CDR2 FYEKMQ (reference sequence). Trimming at V came to 0 bases and at J to 0 bases, leaving 4 bases not matched to a gene. This CDR3 comprises 17 residues. CDR3 sequence reads: CASSLGTGGNSNQPQHF. The CDR3 DNA reads TGTGCCAGCAGCTTAGGTACAGGGGGGAATAGCAATCAGCCCCAGCATTTT.

The chain employs TRBV2 and TRBJ1-4; 7 nucleotides match TRBD1. This CDR3 has 14 residues. CDR1 is SNHLY, CDR2 FYNNEI, per germline. J lost 5 bases, V lost 4 bases, and 4 bases had no gene match. The CDR3 sequence: CASSADRINEKLFF. The CDR3 coding sequence is TGTGCCAGCAGTGCGGACAGGATAAATGAAAAACTGTTTTTT.

This chain links TRBV6-5 with TRBJ2-7, with D possibly TRBD1 on 5 matching bases. Per the germline V gene, CDR1 is MNHEY and CDR2 is SVGAGI. V dropped 8 bases and J dropped 3 bases, with 8 bases sitting between them. The CDR3 is 11 residues long. The CDR3 loop is CASQGFYEQYF. CDR3 DNA: TGTGCCAGCCAGGGTTTCTACGAGCAGTACTTC.

This clone was counted only a few times. V and J are TRBV12-3 or TRBV12-4 and TRBJ1-4; 7 nucleotides match TRBD1. V lost 4 bases and J lost 7; bases outside the gene matches: 3. This CDR3 region has 13 residues. The CDR3 nucleotides read TGTGCCAGCAGTTCAAACAGGGGTGAAAAACTGTTTTTT. Amino acid sequence: CASSSNRGEKLFF.

The chain joins TRBV30 to TRBJ2-3; TRBD2 is a possible D gene (7 bases). In germline, CDR1 is GTSNPN, CDR2 SVGIG (reference sequence). The CDR3 is 14 residues long. The V end was cut by 0 bases, the J end by 1 base, with 8 bases between. For the CDR3, the DNA is TGTGCCTGGAGTGTAGGGGGGGGCACAGATACGCAGTATTTT. The encoded protein is CAWSVGGGTDTQYF.

This clone was observed once. The genes are TRBV11-3 and TRBJ1-1; D is unresolved. Germline V CDR1 and CDR2: SGHNT, YENEEA. The CDR3 runs 14 residues. The V gene lost 0 bases and the J gene lost 0 bases, with 5 bases spanning the gap. In DNA form, the CDR3 reads TGTGCCAGCAGCTTAGATTCGGTGAACACTGAAGCTTTCTTT. It yields the protein CASSLDSVNTEAFF. Full variable domain (remainder filled in from reference TRBV11-3 and TRBJ1-1): EAGVVQSPRYKIIEKKQPVAFWCNPISGHNTLYWYLQNLGQGPELLIRYENEEAVDDSQLPKDRFSAERLKGVDSTLKIQPAELGDSAVYLCASSLDSVNTEAFFGQGTRLTVV.

The genes are TRBV28 and TRBJ1-6; no clear D. Trimming stripped 1 base from V and 10 bases from J, with 17 bases between. In germline, CDR1 is MDHEN, CDR2 SYDVKM. This CDR3 has 16 amino acids. The CDR3 reads CASSLSGRLERSPLHF. The CDR3 nucleotides read TGTGCCAGCAGTTTATCTGGCAGGCTGGAACGCTCACCCCTCCACTTT.

The genes are TRBV3-1 (or the pseudogene TRBV3-2) and TRBJ2-1; 12 positions agree with TRBD2. Germline CDR1 is LGHDT and CDR2 is YNNKEL (reference sequence). V was clipped by 1 base and J by 9 bases; unmatched bases: 7. This CDR3 spans 16 amino acids. CDR3 protein: CASSQGRLAGVGEQFF. The DNA of the CDR3 is TGTGCCAGCAGCCAAGGCCGACTAGCGGGGGTCGGTGAGCAGTTCTTC.

The genes are TRBV28 and TRBJ1-2; TRBD1 might be the D (6 bases). This CDR3 region has 14 residues. V was cut by 5 bases and J by 3 bases, with 13 bases left in between. Germline loops: CDR1 MDHEN, CDR2 SYDVKM. The CDR3 loop reads CASSRADRYYGYTF. CDR3 DNA: TGTGCCAGCAGTCGGGCTGACAGGTACTATGGCTACACCTTC.

J is TRBJ1-3 and V is TRBV11-3; D ambiguous. Trimming cost V 2 bases and J 0 bases, with 11 bases left between them. In germline, CDR1 is SGHNT, CDR2 YENEEA. CDR3 size: 16 residues. The CDR3 nucleotides read TGTGCCAGCAGCTTAAGCAGGATACACTCTGGAAACACCATATATTTT. It specifies CASSLSRIHSGNTIYF.

This clone was counted only a few times. The chain couples TRBV5-5 to TRBJ1-2; tentatively, D is TRBD1 (5 bases). The CDR3 length is 14 residues. V shed 0 bases and J shed 12 bases, with 18 bases lying between them. CDR1 is SGHKS and CDR2 is YYEKEE in the germline V gene (reference sequence). CDR3 region: CASSLAQGQMANTF. In DNA, the CDR3 is TGTGCCAGCAGCTTGGCCCAGGGCCAAATGGCTAACACCTTC.

In its sample, this clone is medium-sized. The chain carries TRBV2 and TRBJ1-4; D gene unclear. V gave up 3 bases and J gave up 11 bases, with 13 bases separating them. CDR1 and CDR2 from the germline V gene are SNHLY and FYNNEI. The CDR3 spans 13 residues. CDR3 coding DNA: TGTGCCAGCAGTGAGGGAGGAATGTGGAAACTGTTTTTT. Protein product: CASSEGGMWKLFF.

V gene TRBV3-1 (or the pseudogene TRBV3-2) combines with J gene TRBJ2-1; 12 positions match TRBD2. Germline CDR1 is LGHDT and CDR2 is YNNKEL (reference sequence). The trim removed 2 bases at V and 2 bases at J, leaving 1 base unmatched. The CDR3 extends over 16 amino acids. Written as DNA, the CDR3 is TGTGCCAGCAGCCAACTAGCGGGGGGGCCCTACAATGAGCAGTTCTTC. Translated: CASSQLAGGPYNEQFF.

This chain links TRBV30 with TRBJ1-2; D possibly corresponds to TRBD1 (5 bases). CDR1 is GTSNPN, CDR2 SVGIG, per germline (reference sequence). CDR3 length equals 13 residues. Between the trimmed V and J ends, which lost 0 bases and 5 bases, there was a span of 10 bases. CDR3 coding DNA: TGTGCCTGGAGTGTGGGCAGGGTTTATGGCTACACCTTC. Its protein is CAWSVGRVYGYTF.

The V gene is TRBV19, the J gene TRBJ2-4, with D possibly being TRBD2 (5 bases). The germline CDR1 and CDR2 sequences are LNHDA and SQIVND (reference sequence). The germline V and J ends were trimmed by 5 bases and 7 bases, with 12 bases remaining between them. This CDR3 comprises 13 residues. CDR3: CASSAGRKNIQYF. The CDR3 DNA sequence: TGTGCCAGTAGTGCGGGCCGGAAGAACATTCAGTACTTC.